This T cell receptor beta chain was retrieved from a study of cytomegalovirus exposure and HLA in healthy donors. Study background: From donors who were HLA-typed, an early data release held about 85 million unique TCRs. Whole-study findings and limits: An analysis done earlier found most TCR beta V segments productive about 87% or about 30% of the time.

As to this clone: What it binds is unknown.

Germline CDR1 is MNHEY and CDR2 is SVGAGI. V was trimmed by 6 bases and J by 2 bases, leaving 11 bases between them. The CDR3 consists of 13 residues. Use of 60 Vbeta and 13 Jbeta primers characterized the PCR. Sequencing used immunoSEQ multiplex PCR; TCRdb keeps in-frame clones, though not all of them. The sample contains some 130,000 clones, roughly 80% of which appear only once. The V call is TRBV6-5, the J call TRBJ2-7; TRBD2 is a possible D gene (5 bases). The sequencing sample was made of PBMCs. The receptor was isolated from a man aged 25-40 years in good health and CMV-seronegative. The CDR3 coding sequence is TGTGCCAGCAGCTGGACTTTAACCTACGAGCAGTACTTC. Translation: CASSWTLTYEQYF.